Listed below are T cell receptor beta chains from one sample, sequenced in a study of blood T cell repertoires in COVID-19. TCRdb's copy holds only in-frame clones and misses some; the assay was immunoSEQ multiplex PCR. Of about 170,000 clones listed, roughly 93% are singletons. The sequenced sample consisted of peripheral blood. The receptors were gathered from a man aged 18 to 30 with COVID-19, enrolled during active disease. Both conserved end residues are part of each CDR3. The D gene is left open where the match is weak. Clone size is not always given. Where it is, it says once, few, many or a class for expanded clones.

v_call	d_call	clone_size	j_call	cdr3_nt	cdr3_aa
TRBV6-6	NA	NA	TRBJ1-5	TGTGCCAGCAGTTACTCCAGGGCTCAGCCCCAGCATTTT	CASSYSRAQPQHF
TRBV19	NA	NA	TRBJ2-1	TGTGCCAGTAGTATTTTTCAGAGCGCTTCCTACAATGAGCAGTTCTTC	CASSIFQSASYNEQFF
TRBV27	TRBD1	once	TRBJ1-2	TGTGCCAGCAGTTTAGGGGCAGGGGGTGGCTACACCTTC	CASSLGAGGGYTF
TRBV4-2	NA	NA	TRBJ2-6	TGTGCCAGCAGCCAACATTTGGACTCTAGGATCTCTGGGGCCAACGTCCTGACTTTC	CASSQHLDSRISGANVLTF
TRBV6-5	NA	few	TRBJ1-1	TGTGCCAGCAGGGGGGGGGACACTGAAGCTTTCTTT	CASRGGDTEAFF
TRBV6-5	NA	NA	TRBJ2-1	TGTGCCAGCGGTTGGAGAGGATACAATGAGCAGTTCTTC	CASGWRGYNEQFF
TRBV7-6	NA	NA	TRBJ1-1	TGTGCCAGCAGCTTAAGGGGTCAGAACACTGAAGCTTTCTTT	CASSLRGQNTEAFF
TRBV6-6	NA	NA	TRBJ1-6	TGTGCCAGCAGTTACTCGAAGGGGAATTCACCCCTCCACTTT	CASSYSKGNSPLHF
TRBV9	TRBD1	NA	TRBJ2-2	TGTGCCAGTGGGGACAGGGACACCGGGGAGCTGTTTTTT	CASGDRDTGELFF
TRBV13	NA	NA	TRBJ2-2	TGTGCCAGCATCCTGACAGTCGCGAACACCGGGGAGCTGTTTTTT	CASILTVANTGELFF
TRBV28	NA	NA	TRBJ2-3	TGTGCCAGCAGTTTAGGGGGGGGCCTCCGAAGCACAGATACGCAGTATTTT	CASSLGGGLRSTDTQYF
TRBV5-4	TRBD2	once	TRBJ2-1	TGTGCCAGCAGACCCCCGCTAGCGGGAGCAGGCGATGAGCAGTTCTTC	CASRPPLAGAGDEQFF
TRBV7-6	NA	NA	TRBJ1-4	TGTGCCAGCAGCTTAGGGACATCCAGACGAGAAAAACTGTTTTTT	CASSLGTSRREKLFF
TRBV9	NA	NA	TRBJ2-1	TGTGCCAGCAGCCCGAGGGTGGGGAATGAGCAGTTCTTC	CASSPRVGNEQFF
TRBV14	NA	NA	TRBJ2-7	TGTGCCAGCAGTCCTTCAGGGACTCCTCGCTACGAGCAGTACTTC	CASSPSGTPRYEQYF
TRBV7-9	TRBD1	NA	TRBJ1-2	TGTGCCAGCAGCACTCTGACAGGGGCCGTGAATGTTAACTATGGCTACACCTTC	CASSTLTGAVNVNYGYTF
TRBV12-3/TRBV12-4	NA	NA	TRBJ2-7	TGTGCCAGCAGTCTCAGGGTTAACGAGCAGTACTTC	CASSLRVNEQYF
TRBV9	NA	NA	TRBJ1-2	TGTGCCAGCAGCCCCGGGGTCAGCACCTATGGCTACACCTTC	CASSPGVSTYGYTF
TRBV7-2	NA	few	TRBJ1-2	TGTGCCAGCAGCCCCCGCAGGGGAGCATATGGCTACACCTTC	CASSPRRGAYGYTF
TRBV4-1	NA	NA	TRBJ1-6	TGCGCCAGCAGTCGTACAACAGGGTCCCGACGTGTTAATTCACCCCTCCACTTT	CASSRTTGSRRVNSPLHF
TRBV30	TRBD1	NA	TRBJ1-5	TGTGCCTGGAGCGGGACAGGGAGCAATCAGCCCCAGCATTTT	CAWSGTGSNQPQHF
TRBV6-5	TRBD2	NA	TRBJ2-3	TGTGCCAGCAGCCCGACTAGCAGTCGCACAGATACGCAGTATTTT	CASSPTSSRTDTQYF
TRBV5-1	TRBD1	once	TRBJ2-1	TGCGCCAGCAGCTCGGAGCCTACAGGGGGTCGCAATGAGCAGTTCTTC	CASSSEPTGGRNEQFF
TRBV6-1	NA	NA	TRBJ1-5	TGTGCCAGCAGTGAGGCAGGGGGCAATCAGCCCCAGCATTTT	CASSEAGGNQPQHF
TRBV6-2/TRBV6-3	NA	NA	TRBJ2-1	TGTGCCAGCAGTTACAGCGACCATGAGCAGTTCTTC	CASSYSDHEQFF
TRBV20-1	NA	NA	TRBJ1-5	TGCAGTGCTAGTCAGGGGCCCCAAGGCAATCAGCCCCAGCATTTT	CSASQGPQGNQPQHF
TRBV30	NA	NA	TRBJ1-3	TGTGCCTGGAGTGAGGGGTTTGGAAACACCATATATTTT	CAWSEGFGNTIYF
TRBV24-1	NA	NA	TRBJ1-2	TGTGCCACCAGTGCTGGGCCGATATATGGCTACACCTTC	CATSAGPIYGYTF
TRBV3-1/TRBV3-2	NA	NA	TRBJ1-1	TGTGCCAGCAGCTACGACCCAGGCACTGAAGCTTTCTTT	CASSYDPGTEAFF
TRBV13	NA	NA	TRBJ1-2	TGTGCCAGCAGCGAAACCTCAGGGGTTGGCTACACCTTC	CASSETSGVGYTF
TRBV7-9	TRBD1	NA	TRBJ1-1	TGTGCCAGCAGCCCCGGACAGGGTGGAGGTGAAGCTTTCTTT	CASSPGQGGGEAFF
TRBV6-6	NA	NA	TRBJ2-2	TGTGCCAGCAGTTATACCGGTGCGCCGAACACCGGGGAGCTGTTTTTT	CASSYTGAPNTGELFF
TRBV7-9	NA	NA	TRBJ1-1	TGTGCCAGCAGCTGGCCGGGGATCGGGGACACTGAAGCTTTCTTT	CASSWPGIGDTEAFF
TRBV19	TRBD2	NA	TRBJ2-1	TGTGCCAGACAGCGGGAGTCGCCCTACAATGAGCAGTTCTTC	CARQRESPYNEQFF
TRBV25-1	NA	NA	TRBJ2-3	TGTGCCAGCAGTGTAGAGACTGATCCCCGCACAGATACGCAGTATTTT	CASSVETDPRTDTQYF
TRBV4-2	NA	NA	TRBJ2-3	TGTGCCAGCAGCCTTCGTGCGCGGGCCACAGATACGCAGTATTTT	CASSLRARATDTQYF
TRBV20-1	NA	once	TRBJ2-5	TGCAGTGCTAGAGCCCAGGGGACCCAGTACTTC	CSARAQGTQYF
TRBV7-2	NA	NA	TRBJ1-5	TGTGCCAGCAGCTTAGGAGGGCAAGGGCAGCCCCAGCATTTT	CASSLGGQGQPQHF
TRBV27	TRBD1	once	TRBJ1-4	TGTGCCAGCAGTTTATTCACAGGGGGATATGAAAAACTGTTTTTT	CASSLFTGGYEKLFF
TRBV28	TRBD2	once	TRBJ2-1	TGTGCCAGCAGTTTGGATCGGCCGAGACTAGCTCCGCCAAGCTCCTACAATGAGCAGTTCTTC	CASSLDRPRLAPPSSYNEQFF
TRBV12-3/TRBV12-4	TRBD1	NA	TRBJ1-2	TGTGCCAGCAGCCGGGACAGTTATGGCTACACCTTC	CASSRDSYGYTF
TRBV25-1	NA	NA	TRBJ2-1	TGTGCCAGCAGTGAGAGCCAGACGGGTGAGCAGTTCTTC	CASSESQTGEQFF